Below, one TCR beta chain is given with its context. Its antigen is not known. This specimen belongs to a study of OX40 agonist ivuxolimab in advanced cancers. About the research overall: Patients received intravenous ivuxolimab every 2 weeks at 0.01 to 10 mg/kg. Broader study findings: Among patients with partial responses at 0.1-3.0 mg/kg, clonal expansion was among the lowest.

Some clones are missing from TCRdb's copy, which holds only in-frame ones; the method was immunoSEQ multiplex PCR. The sample has about 46,000 clones, roughly 84% seen once. This sample comprised CD4+ or CD8+ T cells sorted from blood, obtained in a trial of the OX40 agonist ivuxolimab. The receptor was derived from an adult with an advanced solid tumor such as melanoma, head and neck, liver or kidney cancer.

The CDR3 loop is CASRDTRNTEAFF. In DNA form, the CDR3 reads TGTGCCAGCAGGGACACTAGGAACACTGAAGCTTTCTTT. The genes are TRBV2 and TRBJ1-1, with D possibly matching TRBD1 (5 bases). The CDR3 is made up of 13 amino acids. Deletions cut 6 bases from V and 1 base from J, with 9 bases between. Per germline, CDR1 SNHLY and CDR2 FYNNEI.